The 18 T cell receptor beta chains below were found in one sample sequenced in a study of shared clonotypes between healthy human individuals. Method: immunoSEQ multiplex PCR; TCRdb's copy keeps in-frame clones and lacks some. Of almost 700,000 clones detected, 92% appear once; the ten largest clones hold approximately 22%. CD45RO-negative CD8 cells positively selected for CCR7 made up the naive population, which excluded terminally differentiated effector memory CD45RA+ cells. The sequencing input was naive CD8+ T cells sorted from blood. Receptors were obtained from a man aged 25-45 years in good health.

Only one count was recorded for this clone. This chain uses TRBV28 with TRBJ2-5; a possible D gene is TRBD1 (6 bases). The germline V and J ends were trimmed by 0 bases and 5 bases, with 10 bases remaining between them. The CDR3 is 14 amino acids. The germline V gene has CDR1 MDHEN and CDR2 SYDVKM. The CDR3 DNA reads TGTGCCAGCAGTTTATGGGGGGCCCTGGAGACCCAGTACTTC. It specifies CASSLWGALETQYF.

This sequence joins TRBV5-6 and TRBJ1-5; D call uncertain. Per the germline V gene, CDR1 is SGHDT and CDR2 is YYEEEE. V was trimmed by 4 bases and J by 0 bases, leaving 8 bases between them. The CDR3 contains 14 residues. The CDR3 here is CASSPHGSNQPQHF. The CDR3 nucleotides read TGTGCCAGCAGCCCACACGGTAGCAATCAGCCCCAGCATTTT.

The rearrangement links TRBV27 to TRBJ2-7; D ambiguous. The CDR3 is 13 residues long. In germline, CDR1 is MNHEY, CDR2 SMNVEV (reference sequence). With 2 bases removed from V and 3 bases from J, the gap between germline ends came to 8 bases. The CDR3 coding sequence is TGTGCCAGCAGTTTAGGGTTATACTACGAGCAGTACTTC. Residues: CASSLGLYYEQYF.

V gene TRBV4-2 combines with J gene TRBJ1-5; D remains unclear. V lost 1 base and J 9 bases, leaving 13 bases between the germline ends. Germline V lookup: CDR1 LGHNA, CDR2 YNFKEQ. The CDR3 runs to 14 residues. CDR3 nucleotides: TGTGCCAGCAGCCAAGTTCTAAATGATCTGCCCCAGCATTTT. It codes for CASSQVLNDLPQHF.

J is TRBJ2-5 and V is TRBV30; the match to TRBD2 covers 7 bases. Per germline, CDR1 GTSNPN and CDR2 SVGIG (reference sequence). The junction had 11 bases not matched to a gene; V was cut back by 4 bases and J by 6 bases. The CDR3 totals 14 residues. CDR3 region: CAWIEDPGGKTQYF. The CDR3, as DNA: TGTGCCTGGATTGAGGATCCGGGGGGAAAGACCCAGTACTTC.

The chain combines TRBV2 with TRBJ2-7, with 11 nucleotides matching TRBD2. Germline CDR1 is SNHLY and CDR2 is FYNNEI. Losses at the gene ends were 10 bases for V and 2 bases for J; bases not matched to a gene: 4. The CDR3 consists of 13 residues. The CDR3 DNA follows: TGTGCCACGGGACTAGCGGAAACCTACGAGCAGTACTTC. Encoded protein: CATGLAETYEQYF.

This chain joins TRBV11-3 and TRBJ2-2; the D gene is possibly TRBD1 (6 bases). Looked up from germline, CDR1 is SGHNT and CDR2 is YENEEA. V lost 5 bases, J lost 7 bases, and 11 bases lay in between. The CDR3 length is 13 residues. The CDR3 DNA sequence: TGTGCCAGCAGCCTTGGGACATTCGGGGAGCTGTTTTTT. Translated, it gives CASSLGTFGELFF.

The rearrangement joins TRBV10-2 to TRBJ2-7; 8 nucleotides align to TRBD2. The CDR3 loop spans 13 amino acids. Germline V gene data show CDR1 as WSHSY and CDR2 as SAAADI. V lost 8 bases and J lost 4; bases outside the gene matches: 7. The CDR3, as DNA: TGCGCCAGCTGTAGCGGGACCGAATACGAGCAGTACTTC. Its translation: CASCSGTEYEQYF.

This chain links TRBV11-2 with TRBJ1-2, with D unresolved. Looked up from germline, CDR1 is SGHAT and CDR2 is FQNNGV. This CDR3 comprises 13 residues. V was cut by 4 bases and J by 8 bases, with 14 bases left in between. CDR3 sequence reads: CASSYYIASGYTF. CDR3 sequence (DNA): TGTGCCAGCAGCTACTACATAGCAAGCGGCTACACCTTC.

The chain links TRBV29-1 to TRBJ2-7; D perhaps matches TRBD1 (5 bases). From germline, CDR1 is SQVTM and CDR2 ANQGSEA. This CDR3 region has 14 residues. Trimming cost V 3 bases and J 5 bases, with 17 bases left between them. The DNA for the CDR3 is TGCAGCGTTGAGTACCCGCAGGGTTTTAACGAGCAGTACTTC. Protein: CSVEYPQGFNEQYF.

V is TRBV28 and J is TRBJ1-1; D gene unclear. Trimming cost V 5 bases and J 4 bases, with 11 bases left between them. The CDR3 covers 13 residues. From germline, CDR1 is MDHEN and CDR2 SYDVKM. The CDR3 reads CASSHGGITEAFF. CDR3 sequence (DNA): TGTGCCAGCAGTCACGGCGGGATCACTGAAGCTTTCTTT.

The genes are TRBV10-3 and TRBJ2-7; 9 bases match TRBD2. V shed 4 bases, J shed 6 bases, and the junction held 7 bases outside the gene matches. The CDR3 spans 14 residues. Germline V CDR1 and CDR2: ENHRY, SYGVKD. CDR3 coding DNA: TGTGCCATCAGTGTCCCGGGACTAGCAGCCGAGCAGTACTTC. Translation: CAISVPGLAAEQYF.

This sequence joins TRBV4-1 and TRBJ1-1; TRBD1 matches 8 bases. Germline CDR1 MGHRA, CDR2 YSYEKL. With 4 bases clipped from V and 1 base from J, the junction kept 5 bases outside the gene matches. The CDR3 runs to 15 residues. In DNA, the CDR3 is TGCGCCAGCAGCCTAGACAGGGGACAGAACACTGAAGCTTTCTTT. It specifies CASSLDRGQNTEAFF.

As concerns this clone: Different DNA sequences within this sample yield the same CDR3. The CDR3 nucleotides are TGCGCCAGCAGCCCTGGACTAGCGGGTTACAATGAGCAGTTCTTC. It translates to CASSPGLAGYNEQFF. The rearrangement joins TRBV4-3 to TRBJ2-1; 11 nucleotides agree with TRBD2. CDR1 LGHNA and CDR2 YSLEER come from the germline V gene. The CDR3 totals 15 residues. V lost 4 bases, J lost 4 bases, and 3 bases stayed unmatched.

This chain joins TRBV7-9 and TRBJ2-2; perhaps D is TRBD1 or TRBD2 (5 bases each). Germline V gene lookup returns CDR1 SEHNR and CDR2 FQNEAQ (reference sequence). CDR3 size: 16 residues. V was pared by 5 bases and J by 2 bases, with 15 bases between. CDR3 protein: CASSPGTRGNTGELFF. The CDR3 nucleotides are TGTGCCAGCAGCCCAGGGACCCGAGGTAACACCGGGGAGCTGTTTTTT.

The rearrangement joins TRBV6-6 to TRBJ1-1, with D tentatively TRBD1 (5 bases). CDR3 length: 15 amino acids. The ends were cut back, 2 bases at V and 0 bases at J, with 10 bases in the middle. Per germline, CDR1 MNHNY and CDR2 SVGAGI (reference sequence). The CDR3 spells CASSYGGAMNTEAFF. CDR3 sequence (DNA): TGTGCCAGCAGTTACGGTGGGGCAATGAACACTGAAGCTTTCTTT.

The V call is TRBV7-8, the J call TRBJ2-2; TRBD1 matches 7 bases. This CDR3 is 14 amino acids long. V trimming: 4 bases; J trimming: 5 bases; junction bases outside the gene matches: 4. The V gene's germline CDR1 is SGHVS and CDR2 FQNEAQ. CDR3 in DNA: TGTGCCAGCAGCTCGGTGACAGGGACCGGGGAGCTGTTTTTT. It is translated as CASSSVTGTGELFF.

Only one count was recorded for this clone. CDR3 loop: CASSLPGTDGELFF. In nucleotides, the CDR3 is TGTGCCAGCAGTTTGCCGGGGACTGACGGGGAGCTGTTTTTT. V gene TRBV27 combines with J gene TRBJ2-2, with a possible D match to TRBD2 (6 bases). Germline V CDR1 and CDR2: MNHEY, SMNVEV (reference sequence). The CDR3 covers 14 residues. V was clipped by 3 bases and J by 7 bases, with 12 bases between them.